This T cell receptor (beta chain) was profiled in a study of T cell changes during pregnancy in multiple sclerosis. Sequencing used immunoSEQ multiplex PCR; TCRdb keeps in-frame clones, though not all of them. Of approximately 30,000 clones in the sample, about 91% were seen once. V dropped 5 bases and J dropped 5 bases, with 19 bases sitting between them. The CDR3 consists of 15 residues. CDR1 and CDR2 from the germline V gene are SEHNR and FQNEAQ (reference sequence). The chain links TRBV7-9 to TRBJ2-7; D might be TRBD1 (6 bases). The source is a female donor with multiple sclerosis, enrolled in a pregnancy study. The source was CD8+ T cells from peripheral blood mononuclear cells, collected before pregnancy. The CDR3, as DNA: TGTGCCAGCAGCCCAAGGGACAAACCGAAGGACGAGCAGTACTTC. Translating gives CASSPRDKPKDEQYF.